This T cell receptor beta chain was documented in a study of T cells in Graves' hyperthyroidism and ophthalmopathy. RNA transcripts yielded amplified TCR beta CDR3 regions. Researchers ran a first-round RT-PCR on the TCR CDR3 using the HTBI primer set. TCRdb recomputed calls from the multiplex PCR reads with MiXCR, one row per CDR3 protein. The repertoire includes about 520,000 distinct CDR3 sequences, less than 25% of them detected once, and around a quarter sits in the top ten. This clonotype has just one count. Investigators excluded patients with uncontrolled infection, other autoimmune disease, pregnancy or lactation. The sample comprised blood. The clonotype originates from a man between 18 and 29 years old with Graves' hyperthyroidism.

The CDR3 sequence is CASSYTRSTEAFF. The CDR3 nucleotides are TGTGCCAGCAGTTATACCCGGAGCACTGAAGCTTTCTTT. This chain uses TRBV28 with TRBJ1-1; D gene ambiguous. With 4 bases removed from V and 4 bases from J, the gap between germline ends came to 10 bases. CDR3 length: 13 residues. The germline CDR1 and CDR2 sequences are MDHEN and SYDVKM.